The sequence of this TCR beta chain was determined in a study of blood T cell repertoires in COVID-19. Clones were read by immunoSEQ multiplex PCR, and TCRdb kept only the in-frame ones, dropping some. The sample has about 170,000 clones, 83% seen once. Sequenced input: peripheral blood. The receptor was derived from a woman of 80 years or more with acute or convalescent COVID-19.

The CDR3 is CASSLKEAEREGSYEQYF. The CDR3 DNA is TGTGCCAGCAGCCTAAAGGAGGCGGAAAGGGAGGGCTCCTACGAGCAGTACTTC. The chain is built from TRBV21-1 and TRBJ2-7; the table's D call of TRBD2 was not tested on the DNA. TRBV21-1 is reported as a pseudogene. The CDR3 is 18 amino acids.